This T cell receptor (beta chain) was captured in a study of T cell responses to AZD1222 COVID-19 vaccine (dated by TCRdb to about 2021). For the wider study: TCR sequencing covered fewer than 250 trial participants: 207 given two doses of AZD1222 and about 26 given two doses of MenACWY control vaccine. Enrollment into the trials was organized by age into subgroups of 18-55, 56-69 and 70-plus years, and those subgroups contained approximately 150, 30 and 60 TCR-sequenced participants, respectively. Study-level results and caveats: Nearly half of unique spike-specific TCRs reportedly recognized epitopes outside regions mutated in the B.1.351 and B.1.1.7 variants. Conclusions about previously exposed vaccinees were limited because only six or seven AZD1222 recipients were SARS-CoV-2 seropositive at baseline. Most participants were white British and females outnumbered males, and the authors suggested that clonal diversity may have been underestimated. CD4 TCRs associated with the vaccine covered the entire spike protein, and the dominant responses were in regions 160-218 and 743-854. In the small 56-69-year group, the increase in depth fell short of significance, most likely because of low power. Because no samples from the day 14 peak response were available, repertoires could be characterized only after the peak T cell response. After two AZD1222 doses, spike-specific TCR breadth and depth were significantly higher than at day 0 and than in MenACWY recipients.

The germline V gene specifies SGDLS as CDR1 and YYNGEE as CDR2. The CDR3 runs 17 amino acids, cysteine and phenylalanine included. The CDR3 DNA has 51 bases and is translated from base 1. A distance of 15 bases separates the germline ends of V and J, which lose 3 bases and 0 bases respectively. Concerning this clone: Its target antigen remains unknown. The record has no base qualities; no much larger clone is one base away.

The CDR3 regions of human TCRbeta chains were analyzed by immunosequencing. The study's processing was this. TCRs in the repertoires were matched against a reference library of SARS-CoV-2-specific TCRs that had been generated with the MIRA antigen-specificity platform. Breadth was defined as the fraction of unique TCRs that were SARS-CoV-2-associated. Depth was defined as the fraction of total T cells that were SARS-CoV-2-associated. Using the MIRA data, each spike-specific TCR was assigned both to the spike region to which the TCR was reactive and to a CD4 or CD8 class. Log10-transformed breadth and depth values were compared by one-way ANOVA with Sidak's multiple comparisons tests. Imported from immuneACCESS, the table was reduced by TCRdb to in-frame sequences with V and J called. These copies leave out some clones; in studies compared against another copy, an unresolved V gene accounts for under half, and the cause of the remainder is not known. For V, J and clone size, that table is used; D and trimming come from the DNA. The sample includes roughly 200,000 clones, with approximately 90% observed a single time. Around 1.6% of the sample belongs to the ten largest clones.

What the time point label conveys for this sample: about 28 days (+/-7) after the second vaccine dose. AZD1222 recipients with second doses at about 4 weeks or about 12 weeks were pooled, because spike-specific TCR depth and breadth did not differ between schedules. The vaccinee samples were drawn from two UK trials, COV001 and COV002, one of which was a single-blind randomized controlled phase 2/3 trial testing AZD1222 (ChAdOx1 nCoV-19) in healthy adults. For TCRbeta chain sequencing, PBMC samples were collected from trial participants at day 0 and at day 28 after the second dose. Rearrangement joined TRBV9 to TRBJ1-4, and perhaps TRBD1 as D gene, on 5 matching bases. Source: peripheral blood, taken 28 days after the second AZD1222 dose. The sequence was obtained from an adult who received the AZD1222 COVID-19 vaccine. CDR3 region: CASSAYGQTTTNEKLFF. Here is the DNA: TGTGCCAGCAGCGCCTACGGACAAACCACAACTAATGAAAAACTGTTTTTT.